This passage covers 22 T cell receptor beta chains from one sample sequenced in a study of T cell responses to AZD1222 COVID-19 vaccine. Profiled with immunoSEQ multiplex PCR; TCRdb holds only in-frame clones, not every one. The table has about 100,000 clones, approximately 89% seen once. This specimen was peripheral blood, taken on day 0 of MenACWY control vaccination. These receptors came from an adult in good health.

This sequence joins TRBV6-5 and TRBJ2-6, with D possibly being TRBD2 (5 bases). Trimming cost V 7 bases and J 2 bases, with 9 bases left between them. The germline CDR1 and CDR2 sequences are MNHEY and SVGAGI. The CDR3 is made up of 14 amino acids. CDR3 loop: CASKRGTGANVLTF. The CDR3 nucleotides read TGTGCCAGCAAAAGAGGGACTGGGGCCAACGTCCTGACTTTC.

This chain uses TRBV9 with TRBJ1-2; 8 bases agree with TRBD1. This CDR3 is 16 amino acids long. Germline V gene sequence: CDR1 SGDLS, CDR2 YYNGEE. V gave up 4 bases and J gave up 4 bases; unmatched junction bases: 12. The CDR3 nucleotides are TGTGCCAGCAGCCCCCTTGGCAGGGGGCTTAGCTATGGCTACACCTTC. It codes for CASSPLGRGLSYGYTF.

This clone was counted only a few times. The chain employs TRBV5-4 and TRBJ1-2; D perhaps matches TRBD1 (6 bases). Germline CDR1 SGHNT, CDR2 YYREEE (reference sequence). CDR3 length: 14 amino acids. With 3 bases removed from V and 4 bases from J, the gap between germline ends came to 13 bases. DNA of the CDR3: TGTGCCAGCAGCTGGGGGCTGGACGGCTATGGCTACACCTTC. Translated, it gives CASSWGLDGYGYTF.

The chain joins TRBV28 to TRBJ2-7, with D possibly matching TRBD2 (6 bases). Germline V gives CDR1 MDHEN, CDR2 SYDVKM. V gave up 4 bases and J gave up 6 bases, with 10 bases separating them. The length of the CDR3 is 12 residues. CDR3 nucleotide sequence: TGTGCCAGCAGTTCGGGACTCCCCGAGCAGTACTTC. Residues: CASSSGLPEQYF. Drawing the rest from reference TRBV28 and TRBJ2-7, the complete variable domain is DVKVTQSSRYLVKRTGEKVFLECVQDMDHENMFWYRQDPGLGLRLIYFSYDVKMKEKGDIPEGYSVSREKKERFSLILESASTNQTSMYLCASSSGLPEQYFGPGTRLTVT.

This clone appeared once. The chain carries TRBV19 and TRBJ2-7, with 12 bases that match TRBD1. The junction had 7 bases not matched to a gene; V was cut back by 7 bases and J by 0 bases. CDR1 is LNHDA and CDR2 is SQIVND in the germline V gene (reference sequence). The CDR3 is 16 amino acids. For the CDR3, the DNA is TGTGCCAGTACTAACGCGGGACAGGGGGCCTCCTACGAGCAGTACTTC. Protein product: CASTNAGQGASYEQYF.

The CDR3 protein is CASSIRQGSEAFF. In nucleotides, the CDR3 is TGTGCCAGTAGTATAAGACAGGGATCTGAAGCTTTCTTT. The chain links TRBV19 to TRBJ1-1; 7 bases match TRBD1. V gave up 2 bases and J gave up 6 bases; unmatched junction bases: 3. The CDR3 totals 13 residues. Germline CDR1 LNHDA, CDR2 SQIVND (reference sequence). Supplemented by reference TRBV19 and TRBJ1-1, the full variable domain reads DGGITQSPKYLFRKEGQNVTLSCEQNLNHDAMYWYRQDPGQGLRLIYYSQIVNDFQKGDIAEGYSVSREKKESFPLTVTSAQKNPTAFYLCASSIRQGSEAFFGQGTRLTVV.

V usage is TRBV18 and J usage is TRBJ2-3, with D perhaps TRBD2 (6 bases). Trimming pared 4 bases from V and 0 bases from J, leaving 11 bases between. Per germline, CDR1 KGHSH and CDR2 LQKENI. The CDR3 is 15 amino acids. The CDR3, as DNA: TGTGCCAGCTCACACGGGGGTTCTAGCACAGATACGCAGTATTTT. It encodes CASSHGGSSTDTQYF.

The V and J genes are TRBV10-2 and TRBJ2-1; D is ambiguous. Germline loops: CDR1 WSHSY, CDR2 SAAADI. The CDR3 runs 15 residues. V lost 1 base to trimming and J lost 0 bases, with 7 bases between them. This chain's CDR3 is CASSELADSYNEQFF. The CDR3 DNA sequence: TGCGCCAGCAGTGAGTTGGCGGACTCCTACAATGAGCAGTTCTTC.

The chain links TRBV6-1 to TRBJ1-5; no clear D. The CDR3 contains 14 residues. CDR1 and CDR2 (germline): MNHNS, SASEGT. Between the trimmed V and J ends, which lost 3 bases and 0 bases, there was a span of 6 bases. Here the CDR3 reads CASSEQFSNQPQHF. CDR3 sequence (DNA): TGTGCCAGCAGTGAGCAATTTAGCAATCAGCCCCAGCATTTT.

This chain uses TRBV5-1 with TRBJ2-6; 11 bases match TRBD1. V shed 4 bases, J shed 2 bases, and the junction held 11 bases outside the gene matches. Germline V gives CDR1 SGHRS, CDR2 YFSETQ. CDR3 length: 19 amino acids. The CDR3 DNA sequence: TGCGCCAGCAGCCCCCCTGGACAGGGGGCCCCGGCTGGGGCCAACGTCCTGACTTTC. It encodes CASSPPGQGAPAGANVLTF.

Here the CDR3 DNA reads TGCGCCAGCAGCTTGGTTACCTCTACACAAGATACGCAGTATTTT. Residues: CASSLVTSTQDTQYF. This chain links TRBV5-1 with TRBJ2-3; D unclear. This CDR3 spans 15 amino acids. V was clipped by 0 bases and J by 5 bases, with 13 bases between them. CDR1 and CDR2 (germline): SGHRS, YFSETQ.

Here the CDR3 reads CSARRAYEQYF. In DNA form, the CDR3 reads TGCAGTGCCCGCAGGGCCTACGAGCAGTACTTC. The chain couples TRBV20-1 to TRBJ2-7, with TRBD1 as a possible D gene (5 bases). In germline, CDR1 is DFQATT, CDR2 SNEGSKA (reference sequence). Trimming removed 6 bases from V and 2 bases from J, with 8 bases in between. This CDR3 has 11 residues.

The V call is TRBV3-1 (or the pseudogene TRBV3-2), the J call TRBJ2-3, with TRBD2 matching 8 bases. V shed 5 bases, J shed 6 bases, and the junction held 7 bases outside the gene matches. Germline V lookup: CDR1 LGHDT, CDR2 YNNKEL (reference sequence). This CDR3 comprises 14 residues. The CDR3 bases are TGTGCCAGCAGCTTCGAGCGGGGGTGGGATACGCAGTATTTT. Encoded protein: CASSFERGWDTQYF.

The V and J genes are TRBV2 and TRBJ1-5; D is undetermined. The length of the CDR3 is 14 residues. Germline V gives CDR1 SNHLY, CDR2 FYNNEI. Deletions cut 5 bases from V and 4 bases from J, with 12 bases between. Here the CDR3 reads CASSRSAGNQPQHF. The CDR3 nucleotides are TGTGCCAGCAGTAGGTCGGCAGGTAATCAGCCCCAGCATTTT.

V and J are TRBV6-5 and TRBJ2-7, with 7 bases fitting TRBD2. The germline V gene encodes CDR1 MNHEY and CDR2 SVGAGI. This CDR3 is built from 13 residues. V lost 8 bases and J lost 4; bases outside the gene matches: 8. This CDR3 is CASGGGVRYEQYF. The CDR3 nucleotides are TGTGCCAGCGGGGGAGGGGTTAGGTACGAGCAGTACTTC.

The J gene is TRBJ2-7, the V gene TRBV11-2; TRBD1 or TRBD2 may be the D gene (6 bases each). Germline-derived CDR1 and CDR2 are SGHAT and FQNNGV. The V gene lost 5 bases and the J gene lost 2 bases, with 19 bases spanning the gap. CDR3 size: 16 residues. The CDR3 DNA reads TGTGCCAGCAGCCCCCTTACAGGGCGGGGTCCCTACGAGCAGTACTTC. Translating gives CASSPLTGRGPYEQYF.

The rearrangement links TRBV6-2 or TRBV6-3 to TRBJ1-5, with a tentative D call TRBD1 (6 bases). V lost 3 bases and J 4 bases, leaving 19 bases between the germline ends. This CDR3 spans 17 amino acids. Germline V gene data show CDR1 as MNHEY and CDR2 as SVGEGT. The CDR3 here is CASSYLLVGQYNQPQHF. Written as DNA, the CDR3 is TGTGCCAGCAGTTATTTATTAGTTGGACAGTATAATCAGCCCCAGCATTTT.

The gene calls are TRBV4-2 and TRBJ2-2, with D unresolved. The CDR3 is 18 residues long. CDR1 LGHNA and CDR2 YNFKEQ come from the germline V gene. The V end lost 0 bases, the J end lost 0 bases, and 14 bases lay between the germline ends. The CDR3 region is CASSQDLLGSANTGELFF. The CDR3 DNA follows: TGTGCCAGCAGCCAAGATCTTCTCGGGTCCGCGAACACCGGGGAGCTGTTTTTT.

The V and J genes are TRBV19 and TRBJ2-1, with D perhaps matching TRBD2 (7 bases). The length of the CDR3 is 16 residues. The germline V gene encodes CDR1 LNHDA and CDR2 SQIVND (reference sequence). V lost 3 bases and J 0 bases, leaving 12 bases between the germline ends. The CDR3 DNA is TGTGCCAGTAGTATTAAGGGGGGGAGCTCCTACAATGAGCAGTTCTTC. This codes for CASSIKGGSSYNEQFF.

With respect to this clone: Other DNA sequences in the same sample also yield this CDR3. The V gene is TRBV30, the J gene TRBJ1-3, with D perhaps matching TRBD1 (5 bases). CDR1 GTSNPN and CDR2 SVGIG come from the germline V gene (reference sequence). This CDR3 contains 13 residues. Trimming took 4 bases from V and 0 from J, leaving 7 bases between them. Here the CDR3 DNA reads TGTGCCTGGACGAGGGGCTCTGGAAACACCATATATTTT. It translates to CAWTRGSGNTIYF.

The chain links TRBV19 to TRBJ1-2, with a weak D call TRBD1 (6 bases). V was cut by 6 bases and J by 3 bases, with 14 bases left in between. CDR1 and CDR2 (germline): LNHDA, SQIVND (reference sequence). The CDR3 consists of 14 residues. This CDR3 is CASSEPTGDYGYTF. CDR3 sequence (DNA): TGTGCCAGTAGCGAACCGACAGGTGACTATGGCTACACCTTC. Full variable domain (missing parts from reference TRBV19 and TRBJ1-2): DGGITQSPKYLFRKEGQNVTLSCEQNLNHDAMYWYRQDPGQGLRLIYYSQIVNDFQKGDIAEGYSVSREKKESFPLTVTSAQKNPTAFYLCASSEPTGDYGYTFGSGTRLTVV.

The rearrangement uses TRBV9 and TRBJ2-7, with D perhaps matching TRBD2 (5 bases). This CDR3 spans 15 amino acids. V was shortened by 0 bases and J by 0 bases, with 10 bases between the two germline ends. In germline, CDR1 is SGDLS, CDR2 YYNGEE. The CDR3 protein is CASSVEGGSSYEQYF. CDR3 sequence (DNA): TGTGCCAGCAGCGTAGAGGGTGGGAGCTCCTACGAGCAGTACTTC.